This TCR beta chain was obtained from a study of tumor-infiltrating lymphocytes in primary liver carcinoma. Looking at the study overall: Tumors, staged T1-T3 N0M0, spanned roughly 4.2 to 11 cm. Each sample had roughly 3.65 to 7.5 million productive TCRbeta reads regardless of tissue type. Study outcomes and limitations: Tumor-blood pairs (like tumor-adjacent pairs) overlapped less than tumor region pairs did. The top-250-clone fraction was significantly higher in tumors than in blood (p = 0.039).

This clonotype qualifies as medium-sized. Antigen unknown. Investigators took RNA and DNA out together from approximately 22-30 mg of unsorted bulk tissue. TCR beta cDNA was prepared out of roughly 450 ng total RNA by means of a constant-region primer. Employing slightly modified ARM-PCR, three nested multiplex PCR rounds were run, and these gave rise to the TCR beta libraries. Forward primers for TRBV1-TRBV30 and a C-beta reverse primer served the first two PCR rounds, at about 9 cycles each. TCRdb processed the multiplex PCR reads anew with MiXCR; each CDR3 protein has one entry. The repertoire holds some 130,000 distinct CDR3 sequences, with nearly 70% as singletons. V was trimmed by 0 bases and J by 3 bases, leaving 15 bases between them. CDR3 length: 17 amino acids. CDR1 and CDR2 from the germline V gene are SGHAT and FQNNGV.

This sequence joins TRBV11-2 and TRBJ2-1; D gene uncertain. The sample comprised tumor-adjacent normal liver tissue. The TCR originated in a woman in her fifties or sixties with primary liver carcinoma and hepatitis B virus infection. The CDR3 sequence: CASSLDLRPWDYNEQFF. CDR3 nucleotide sequence: TGTGCCAGCAGCTTAGATCTTCGGCCGTGGGACTACAATGAGCAGTTCTTC.